This T cell receptor (beta chain) appears in the sequencing data of a study of regulatory T cells in long-lasting Graves disease. Documented time point: newly diagnosed GD, antithyroid drugs for less than 3 months. PBMCs provided the RNA from which the TCR library was made. Graves' disease diagnosis relied on American Thyroid Association guidelines. Overall study results and limits: Persistent disease was characterized by preferential usage of TRBV28, TRBJ1-2 and TRBJ2-5. Persistent Graves' disease cases displayed lower TCR diversity than newly diagnosed ones.

Germline-derived CDR1 and CDR2 are LNHDA and SQIVND (reference sequence). V was clipped by 5 bases and J by 7 bases; unmatched bases: 20. The CDR3 has 18 residues. Arm-PCR of CDR3 regions with iRepertoire HTBI primers generated TCR beta libraries. A single record per CDR3 protein comes from TCRdb applying MiXCR to the multiplex PCR reads. The table lists under 300,000 distinct CDR3 sequences, around 18% of them singletons. Note on this clonotype: What it recognizes is unknown.

This material consisted of peripheral blood mononuclear cells (PBMCs), taken at new diagnosis, from a patient treated with antithyroid drugs. The chain joins TRBV19 to TRBJ1-1; 9 nucleotides line up with TRBD1. The receptor was derived from a female donor with Graves disease. Written as DNA, the CDR3 is TGTGCCAGTAGTGCCCCCCCCCGTCGAGGACAGGGGAACGGTGAAGCTTTCTTT. This translates into CASSAPPRRGQGNGEAFF.